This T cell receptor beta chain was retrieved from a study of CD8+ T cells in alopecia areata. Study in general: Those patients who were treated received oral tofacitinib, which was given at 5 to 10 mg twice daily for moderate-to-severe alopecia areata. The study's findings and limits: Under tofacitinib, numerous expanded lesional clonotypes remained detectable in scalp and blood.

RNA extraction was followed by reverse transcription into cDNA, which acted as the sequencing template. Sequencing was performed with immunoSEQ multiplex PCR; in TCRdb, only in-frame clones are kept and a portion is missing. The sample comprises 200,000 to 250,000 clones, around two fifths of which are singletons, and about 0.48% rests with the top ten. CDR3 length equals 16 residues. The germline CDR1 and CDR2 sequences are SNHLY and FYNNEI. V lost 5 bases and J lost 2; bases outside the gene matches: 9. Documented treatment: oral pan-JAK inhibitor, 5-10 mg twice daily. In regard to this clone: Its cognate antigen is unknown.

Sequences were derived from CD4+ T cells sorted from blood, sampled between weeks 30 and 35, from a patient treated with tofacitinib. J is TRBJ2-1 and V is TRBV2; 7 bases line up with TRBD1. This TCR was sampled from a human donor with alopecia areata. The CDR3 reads CASSPYRGNTYNEQFF. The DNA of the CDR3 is TGTGCCAGCAGTCCATACAGGGGCAACACCTACAATGAGCAGTTCTTC.